The clone carrying this TCR beta chain was counted a single time. In the original processing: Reference gene primer amplification in the assay estimated nucleated cell counts. Profiled with immunoSEQ multiplex PCR; TCRdb holds only in-frame clones, not every one. V, J and clone size are taken as reported in that table, and D and trimming were inferred from the DNA itself. The sample contains 260,000 or so clones, over 75% of which appear only once. Germline CDR1 and CDR2: MRHNA and SNTAGT. The V segment lost 1 base and the J segment 3 bases; nucleotides outside the gene matches: 2. CDR3 length equals 15 residues. The data are from a study of blood T cell repertoires in COVID-19. The wider study: PBMCs, B-cell-depleted T cells, or T cells provided the cDNA or gDNA that made up the material.

Cohort placement rested on clinical history that participants reported themselves. The sample taken for sequencing was PBMCs or T cells enriched from blood (not recorded which). V and J are TRBV6-4 and TRBJ1-2, with 10 bases aligning to TRBD1. This clonotype was sampled from a young man who had recovered from COVID-19. The CDR3 sequence: CASSDLTGGDYGYTF. CDR3 coding DNA: TGTGCCAGCAGTGACTTGACAGGGGGCGACTATGGCTACACCTTC.